The present TCR beta chain was sequenced within a study of neurological immune-mediated disorders. This clonotype was detected many times. The target antigen is unknown. Notes on the study in general: Private repertoires in all groups were suggested by the absence of shared CDR3 amino acid sequences among expanded clones across subjects.

Synthesis of cDNA was accomplished via 5'RACE employing 10-nucleotide random UMIs. TCRdb recomputed calls from the 5' RACE reads with MiXCR, one row per CDR3 protein. The sample lists over 40,000 distinct CDR3 sequences; about 6% were seen once. Maryland, USA blood bank volunteers served as healthy controls. The sorted libraries were made from some 960,000 CD4+ or CD8+ T cells. Germline V gene data show CDR1 as DFQATT and CDR2 as SNEGSKA (reference sequence). V lost 3 bases, J lost 8 bases, and 7 bases lay in between. The CDR3 covers 10 residues. The chain is built from TRBV20-1 and TRBJ1-1; D not resolved. Sequencing input: CD4+ T cells from blood. The sequence was obtained from a woman aged 40 to 50 in good health. CDR3 region: CSASRAEAFF. DNA for the CDR3: TGCAGTGCTAGCCGGGCCGAAGCTTTCTTT.